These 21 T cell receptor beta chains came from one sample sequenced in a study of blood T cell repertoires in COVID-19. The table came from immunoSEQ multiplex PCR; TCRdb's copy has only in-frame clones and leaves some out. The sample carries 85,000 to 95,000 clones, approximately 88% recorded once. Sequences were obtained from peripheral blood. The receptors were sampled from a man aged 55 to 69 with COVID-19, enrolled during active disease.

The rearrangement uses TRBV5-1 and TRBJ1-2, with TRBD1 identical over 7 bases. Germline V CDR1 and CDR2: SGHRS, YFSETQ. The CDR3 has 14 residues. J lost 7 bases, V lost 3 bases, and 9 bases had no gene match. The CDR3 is CASSWETGMGGYTF. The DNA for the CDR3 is TGCGCCAGCAGCTGGGAGACAGGGATGGGTGGCTACACCTTC.

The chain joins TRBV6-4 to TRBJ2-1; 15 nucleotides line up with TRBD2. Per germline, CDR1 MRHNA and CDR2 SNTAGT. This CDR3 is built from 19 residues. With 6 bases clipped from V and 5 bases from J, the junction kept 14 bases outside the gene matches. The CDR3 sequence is CASSRGGLAGGMNHNEQFF. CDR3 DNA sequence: TGTGCCAGCAGCCGGGGGGGACTAGCGGGAGGAATGAACCACAATGAGCAGTTCTTC.

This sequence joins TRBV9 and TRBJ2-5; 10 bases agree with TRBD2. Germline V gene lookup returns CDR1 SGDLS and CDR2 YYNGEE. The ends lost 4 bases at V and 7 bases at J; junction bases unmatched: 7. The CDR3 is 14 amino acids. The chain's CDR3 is CASSSGLAEGTQYF. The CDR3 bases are TGTGCCAGCAGCTCAGGACTAGCGGAAGGGACCCAGTACTTC. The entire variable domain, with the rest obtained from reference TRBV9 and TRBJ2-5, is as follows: DSGVTQTPKHLITATGQRVTLRCSPRSGDLSVYWYQQSLDQGLQFLIQYYNGEERAKGNILERFSAQQFPDLHSELNLSSLELGDSALYFCASSSGLAEGTQYFGPGTRLLVL.

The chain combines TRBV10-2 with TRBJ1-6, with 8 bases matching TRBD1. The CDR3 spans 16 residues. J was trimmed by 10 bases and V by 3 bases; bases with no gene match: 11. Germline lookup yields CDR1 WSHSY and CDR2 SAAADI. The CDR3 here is CASSDGSDRGNSPLHF. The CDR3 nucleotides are TGCGCCAGCAGTGATGGTTCTGACAGGGGAAACTCACCCCTCCACTTT.

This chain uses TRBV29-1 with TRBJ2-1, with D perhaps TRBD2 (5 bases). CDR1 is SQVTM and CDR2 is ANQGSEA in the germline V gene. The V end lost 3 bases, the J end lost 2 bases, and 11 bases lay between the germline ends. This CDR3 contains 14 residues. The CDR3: CSVDPGSAYNEQFF. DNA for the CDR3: TGCAGCGTTGATCCGGGTAGCGCCTACAATGAGCAGTTCTTC.

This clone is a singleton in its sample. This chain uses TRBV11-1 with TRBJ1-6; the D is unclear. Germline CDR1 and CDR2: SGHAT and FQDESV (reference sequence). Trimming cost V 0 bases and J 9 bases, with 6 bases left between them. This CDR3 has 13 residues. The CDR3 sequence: CASSLANISPLHF. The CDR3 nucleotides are TGTGCCAGCAGCTTAGCAAATATTTCACCCCTCCACTTT.

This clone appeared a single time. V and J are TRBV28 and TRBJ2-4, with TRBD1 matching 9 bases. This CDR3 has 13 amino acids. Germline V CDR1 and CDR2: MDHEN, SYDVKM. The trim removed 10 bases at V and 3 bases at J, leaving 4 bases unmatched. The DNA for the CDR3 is TGTGCCACCGACAGGGGGGACAAAAACATTCAGTACTTC. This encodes CATDRGDKNIQYF.

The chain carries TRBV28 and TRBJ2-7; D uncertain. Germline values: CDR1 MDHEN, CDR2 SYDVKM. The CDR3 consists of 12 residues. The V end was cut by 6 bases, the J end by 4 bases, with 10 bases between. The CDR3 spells CASSQAGYEQYF. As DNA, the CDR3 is TGTGCCAGCAGCCAAGCCGGGTACGAGCAGTACTTC. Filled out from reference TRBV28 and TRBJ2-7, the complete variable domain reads DVKVTQSSRYLVKRTGEKVFLECVQDMDHENMFWYRQDPGLGLRLIYFSYDVKMKEKGDIPEGYSVSREKKERFSLILESASTNQTSMYLCASSQAGYEQYFGPGTRLTVT.

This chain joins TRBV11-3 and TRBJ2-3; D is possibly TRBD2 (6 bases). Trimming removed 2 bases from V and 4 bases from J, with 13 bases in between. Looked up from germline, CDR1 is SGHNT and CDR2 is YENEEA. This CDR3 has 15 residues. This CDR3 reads CASSLTGSYADTQYF. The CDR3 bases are TGTGCCAGCAGCTTAACCGGGAGTTATGCAGATACGCAGTATTTT.

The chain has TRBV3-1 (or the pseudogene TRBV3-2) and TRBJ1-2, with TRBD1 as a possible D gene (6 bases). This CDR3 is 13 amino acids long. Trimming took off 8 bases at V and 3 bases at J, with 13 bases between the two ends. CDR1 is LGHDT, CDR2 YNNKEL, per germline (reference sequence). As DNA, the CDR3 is TGTGCCAGCGCACAGGGATTCGACTATGGCTACACCTTC. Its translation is CASAQGFDYGYTF.

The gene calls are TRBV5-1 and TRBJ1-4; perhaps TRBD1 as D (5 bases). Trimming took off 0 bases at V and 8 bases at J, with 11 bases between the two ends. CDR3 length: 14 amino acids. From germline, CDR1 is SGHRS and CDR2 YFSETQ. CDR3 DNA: TGCGCCAGCAGCTTGGGCAGGGAGGGCGAAAAACTGTTTTTT. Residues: CASSLGREGEKLFF. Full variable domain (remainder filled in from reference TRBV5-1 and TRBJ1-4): KAGVTQTPRYLIKTRGQQVTLSCSPISGHRSVSWYQQTPGQGLQFLFEYFSETQRNKGNFPGRFSGRQFSNSRSEMNVSTLELGDSALYLCASSLGREGEKLFFGSGTQLSVL.

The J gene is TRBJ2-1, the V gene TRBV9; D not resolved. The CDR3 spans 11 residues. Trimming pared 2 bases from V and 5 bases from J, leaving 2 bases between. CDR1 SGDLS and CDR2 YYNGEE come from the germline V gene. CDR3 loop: CASSVDNEQFF. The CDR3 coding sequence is TGTGCCAGCAGCGTCGACAATGAGCAGTTCTTC. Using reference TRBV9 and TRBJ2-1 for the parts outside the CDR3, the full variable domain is DSGVTQTPKHLITATGQRVTLRCSPRSGDLSVYWYQQSLDQGLQFLIQYYNGEERAKGNILERFSAQQFPDLHSELNLSSLELGDSALYFCASSVDNEQFFGPGTRLTVL.

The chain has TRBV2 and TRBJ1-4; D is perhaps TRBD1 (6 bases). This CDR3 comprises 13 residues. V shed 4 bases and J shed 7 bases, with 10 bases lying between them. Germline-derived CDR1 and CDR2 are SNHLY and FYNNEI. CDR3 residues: CASSATGSEKLFF. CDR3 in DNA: TGTGCCAGCAGTGCGACAGGTTCTGAAAAACTGTTTTTT.

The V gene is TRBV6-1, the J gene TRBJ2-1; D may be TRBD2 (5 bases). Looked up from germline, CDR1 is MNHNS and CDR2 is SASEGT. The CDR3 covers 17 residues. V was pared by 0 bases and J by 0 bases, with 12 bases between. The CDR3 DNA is TGTGCCAGCAGTGAAGCCTGGGCGGGTATCTCCTACAATGAGCAGTTCTTC. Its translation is CASSEAWAGISYNEQFF.

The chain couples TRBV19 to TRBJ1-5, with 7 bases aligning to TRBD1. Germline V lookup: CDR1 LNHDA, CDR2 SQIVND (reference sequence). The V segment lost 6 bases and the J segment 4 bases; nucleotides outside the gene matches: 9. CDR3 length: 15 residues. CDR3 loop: CASRTGRDVNQPQHF. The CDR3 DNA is TGTGCCAGTAGGACAGGGAGAGACGTGAATCAGCCCCAGCATTTT.

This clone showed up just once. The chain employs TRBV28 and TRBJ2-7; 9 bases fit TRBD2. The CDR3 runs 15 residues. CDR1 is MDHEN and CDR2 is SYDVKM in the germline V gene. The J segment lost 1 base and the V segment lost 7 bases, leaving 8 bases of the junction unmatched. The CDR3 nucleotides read TGTGCCAGCATCCTAGCGGGACAAATGTCCTACGAGCAGTACTTC. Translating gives CASILAGQMSYEQYF.

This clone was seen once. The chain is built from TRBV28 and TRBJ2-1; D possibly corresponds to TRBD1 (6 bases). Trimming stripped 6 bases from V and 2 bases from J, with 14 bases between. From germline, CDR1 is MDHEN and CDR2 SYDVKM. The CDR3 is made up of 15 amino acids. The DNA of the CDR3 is TGTGCCAGCAGATCTACAGGGTTTCCCTACAATGAGCAGTTCTTC. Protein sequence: CASRSTGFPYNEQFF.

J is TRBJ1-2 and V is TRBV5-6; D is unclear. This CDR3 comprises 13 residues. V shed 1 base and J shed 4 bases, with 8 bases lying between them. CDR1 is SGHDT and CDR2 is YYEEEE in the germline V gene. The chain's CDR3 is CASSLSRVYGYTF. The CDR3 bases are TGTGCCAGCAGCTTGAGCCGGGTCTATGGCTACACCTTC.

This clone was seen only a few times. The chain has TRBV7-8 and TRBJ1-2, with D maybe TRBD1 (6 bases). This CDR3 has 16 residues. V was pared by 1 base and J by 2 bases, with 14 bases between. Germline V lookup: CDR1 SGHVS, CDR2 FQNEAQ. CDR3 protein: CASSLVAGAINYGYTF. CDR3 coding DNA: TGTGCCAGCAGCTTAGTGGCAGGGGCGATCAACTATGGCTACACCTTC.

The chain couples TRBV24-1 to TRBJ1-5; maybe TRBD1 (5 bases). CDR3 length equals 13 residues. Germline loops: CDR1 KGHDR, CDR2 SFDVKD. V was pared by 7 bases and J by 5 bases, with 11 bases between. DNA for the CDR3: TGTGCCACCAGGCCAAGCAGGGATCAGCCCCAGCATTTT. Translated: CATRPSRDQPQHF.

CDR3 bases: TGTGCCAGCAGTTGGGCGCTTCCTGAAGCTTTCTTT. Its translation is CASSWALPEAFF. The chain has TRBV2 and TRBJ1-1, with no clear D. This CDR3 contains 12 residues. Germline CDR1 reads SNHLY; CDR2 reads FYNNEI. V lost 5 bases, J lost 6 bases, and 10 bases lay in between. Combining the CDR3 with reference TRBV2 and TRBJ1-1 gives the whole variable domain EPEVTQTPSHQVTQMGQEVILRCVPISNHLYFYWYRQILGQKVEFLVSFYNNEISEKSEIFDDQFSVERPDGSNFTLKIRSTKLEDSAMYFCASSWALPEAFFGQGTRLTVV.